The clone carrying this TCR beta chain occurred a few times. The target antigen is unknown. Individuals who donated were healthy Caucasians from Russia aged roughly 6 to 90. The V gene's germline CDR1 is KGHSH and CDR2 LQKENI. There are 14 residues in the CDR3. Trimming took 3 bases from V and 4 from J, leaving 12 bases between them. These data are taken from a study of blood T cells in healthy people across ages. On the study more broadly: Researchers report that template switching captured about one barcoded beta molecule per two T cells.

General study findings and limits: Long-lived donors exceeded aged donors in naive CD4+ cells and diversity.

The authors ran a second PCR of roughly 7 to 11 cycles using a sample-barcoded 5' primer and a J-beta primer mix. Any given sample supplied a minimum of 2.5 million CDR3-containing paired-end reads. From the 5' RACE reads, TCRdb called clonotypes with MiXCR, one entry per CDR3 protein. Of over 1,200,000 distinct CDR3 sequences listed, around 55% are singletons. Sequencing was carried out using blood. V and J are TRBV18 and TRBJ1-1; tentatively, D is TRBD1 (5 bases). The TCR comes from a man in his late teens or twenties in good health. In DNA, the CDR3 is TGTGCCAGCTCACCGTATGGGACGGTCACTGAAGCTTTCTTT. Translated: CASSPYGTVTEAFF. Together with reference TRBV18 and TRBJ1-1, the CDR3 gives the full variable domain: NAGVMQNPRHLVRRRGQEARLRCSPMKGHSHVYWYRQLPEEGLKFMVYLQKENIIDESGMPKERFSAEFPKEGPSILRIQQVVRGDSAAYFCASSPYGTVTEAFFGQGTRLTVV.